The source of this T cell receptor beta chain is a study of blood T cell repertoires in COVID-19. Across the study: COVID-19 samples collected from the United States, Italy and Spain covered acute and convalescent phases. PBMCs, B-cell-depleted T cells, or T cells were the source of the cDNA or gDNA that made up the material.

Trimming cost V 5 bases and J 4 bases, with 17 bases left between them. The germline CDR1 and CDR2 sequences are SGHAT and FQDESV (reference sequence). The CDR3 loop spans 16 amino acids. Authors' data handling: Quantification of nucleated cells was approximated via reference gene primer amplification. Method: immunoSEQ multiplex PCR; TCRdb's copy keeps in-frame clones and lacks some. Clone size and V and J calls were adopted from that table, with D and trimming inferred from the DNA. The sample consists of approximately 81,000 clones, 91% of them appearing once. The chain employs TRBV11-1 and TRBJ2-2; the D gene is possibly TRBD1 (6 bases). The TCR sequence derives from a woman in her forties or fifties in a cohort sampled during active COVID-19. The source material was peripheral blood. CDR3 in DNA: TGTGCCAGCAGCCATCAACTGGGGGCCGGCACCGGGGAGCTGTTTTTT. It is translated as CASSHQLGAGTGELFF.